This section outlines one TCR beta chain sequence together with its context. Antigen unknown. Treatment given: oral pan-JAK inhibitor, 5-10 mg twice daily. This sample is part of a study of CD8+ T cells in alopecia areata. Study results and limitations: Elevated clonality characterized lesional scalp relative to normal scalp, particularly in alopecia totalis/universalis. It was less clear whether patients shared TCRs than it was in mice, possibly because of HLA.

Germline trimming cut 5 bases from V and 7 bases from J; bases unmatched to any gene: 15. The germline V gene encodes CDR1 SEHNR and CDR2 FQNEAQ (reference sequence). The CDR3 loop spans 18 amino acids. RNA was isolated and reverse transcribed to cDNA, the sequencing template. Data came from immunoSEQ multiplex PCR; TCRdb stores just in-frame clones and leaves some out. The sample carries some 45,000 clones, around 90% recorded once. Specimen: CD8+ T cells sorted from blood, collected at week 24, from a patient treated with tofacitinib. The rearrangement joins TRBV7-9 to TRBJ2-2; 11 bases align to TRBD2. The clonotype comes from a human donor with alopecia areata. As DNA, the CDR3 is TGTGCCAGCAGCCCAACTCCGGGGACTAGCGGTCTGGGCGGGGAGCTGTTTTTT. Amino acids: CASSPTPGTSGLGGELFF.